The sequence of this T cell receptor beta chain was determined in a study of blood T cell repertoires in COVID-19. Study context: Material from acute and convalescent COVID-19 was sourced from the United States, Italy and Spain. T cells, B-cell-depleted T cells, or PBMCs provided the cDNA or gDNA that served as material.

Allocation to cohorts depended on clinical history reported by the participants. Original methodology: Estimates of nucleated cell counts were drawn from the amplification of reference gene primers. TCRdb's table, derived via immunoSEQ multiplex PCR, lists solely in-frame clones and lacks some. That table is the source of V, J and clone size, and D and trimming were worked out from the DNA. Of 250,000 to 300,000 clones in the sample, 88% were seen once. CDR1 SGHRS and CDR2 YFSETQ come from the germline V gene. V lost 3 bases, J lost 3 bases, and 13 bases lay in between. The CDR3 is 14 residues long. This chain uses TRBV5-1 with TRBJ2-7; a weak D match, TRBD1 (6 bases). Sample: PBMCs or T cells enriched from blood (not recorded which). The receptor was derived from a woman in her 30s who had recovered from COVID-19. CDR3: CASSSPARGYEQYF. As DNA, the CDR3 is TGCGCCAGCAGCTCCCCGGCCAGGGGCTACGAGCAGTACTTC.